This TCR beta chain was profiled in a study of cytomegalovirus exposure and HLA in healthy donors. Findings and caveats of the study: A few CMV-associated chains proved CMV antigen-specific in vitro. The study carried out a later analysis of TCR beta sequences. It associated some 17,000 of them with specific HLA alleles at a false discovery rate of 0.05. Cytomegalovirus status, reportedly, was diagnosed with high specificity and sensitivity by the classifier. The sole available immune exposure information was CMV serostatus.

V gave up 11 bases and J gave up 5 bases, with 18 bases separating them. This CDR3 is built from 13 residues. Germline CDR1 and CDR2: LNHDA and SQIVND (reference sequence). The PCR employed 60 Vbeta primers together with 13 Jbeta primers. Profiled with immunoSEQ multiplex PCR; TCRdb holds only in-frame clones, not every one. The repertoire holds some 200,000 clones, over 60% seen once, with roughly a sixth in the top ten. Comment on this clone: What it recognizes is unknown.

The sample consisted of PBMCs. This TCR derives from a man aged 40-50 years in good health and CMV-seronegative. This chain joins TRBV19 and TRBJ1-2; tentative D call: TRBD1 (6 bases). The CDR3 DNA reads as TGTGCCGGAGCAAGGAAGGGGGGGTATGGCTACACCTTC. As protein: CAGARKGGYGYTF.